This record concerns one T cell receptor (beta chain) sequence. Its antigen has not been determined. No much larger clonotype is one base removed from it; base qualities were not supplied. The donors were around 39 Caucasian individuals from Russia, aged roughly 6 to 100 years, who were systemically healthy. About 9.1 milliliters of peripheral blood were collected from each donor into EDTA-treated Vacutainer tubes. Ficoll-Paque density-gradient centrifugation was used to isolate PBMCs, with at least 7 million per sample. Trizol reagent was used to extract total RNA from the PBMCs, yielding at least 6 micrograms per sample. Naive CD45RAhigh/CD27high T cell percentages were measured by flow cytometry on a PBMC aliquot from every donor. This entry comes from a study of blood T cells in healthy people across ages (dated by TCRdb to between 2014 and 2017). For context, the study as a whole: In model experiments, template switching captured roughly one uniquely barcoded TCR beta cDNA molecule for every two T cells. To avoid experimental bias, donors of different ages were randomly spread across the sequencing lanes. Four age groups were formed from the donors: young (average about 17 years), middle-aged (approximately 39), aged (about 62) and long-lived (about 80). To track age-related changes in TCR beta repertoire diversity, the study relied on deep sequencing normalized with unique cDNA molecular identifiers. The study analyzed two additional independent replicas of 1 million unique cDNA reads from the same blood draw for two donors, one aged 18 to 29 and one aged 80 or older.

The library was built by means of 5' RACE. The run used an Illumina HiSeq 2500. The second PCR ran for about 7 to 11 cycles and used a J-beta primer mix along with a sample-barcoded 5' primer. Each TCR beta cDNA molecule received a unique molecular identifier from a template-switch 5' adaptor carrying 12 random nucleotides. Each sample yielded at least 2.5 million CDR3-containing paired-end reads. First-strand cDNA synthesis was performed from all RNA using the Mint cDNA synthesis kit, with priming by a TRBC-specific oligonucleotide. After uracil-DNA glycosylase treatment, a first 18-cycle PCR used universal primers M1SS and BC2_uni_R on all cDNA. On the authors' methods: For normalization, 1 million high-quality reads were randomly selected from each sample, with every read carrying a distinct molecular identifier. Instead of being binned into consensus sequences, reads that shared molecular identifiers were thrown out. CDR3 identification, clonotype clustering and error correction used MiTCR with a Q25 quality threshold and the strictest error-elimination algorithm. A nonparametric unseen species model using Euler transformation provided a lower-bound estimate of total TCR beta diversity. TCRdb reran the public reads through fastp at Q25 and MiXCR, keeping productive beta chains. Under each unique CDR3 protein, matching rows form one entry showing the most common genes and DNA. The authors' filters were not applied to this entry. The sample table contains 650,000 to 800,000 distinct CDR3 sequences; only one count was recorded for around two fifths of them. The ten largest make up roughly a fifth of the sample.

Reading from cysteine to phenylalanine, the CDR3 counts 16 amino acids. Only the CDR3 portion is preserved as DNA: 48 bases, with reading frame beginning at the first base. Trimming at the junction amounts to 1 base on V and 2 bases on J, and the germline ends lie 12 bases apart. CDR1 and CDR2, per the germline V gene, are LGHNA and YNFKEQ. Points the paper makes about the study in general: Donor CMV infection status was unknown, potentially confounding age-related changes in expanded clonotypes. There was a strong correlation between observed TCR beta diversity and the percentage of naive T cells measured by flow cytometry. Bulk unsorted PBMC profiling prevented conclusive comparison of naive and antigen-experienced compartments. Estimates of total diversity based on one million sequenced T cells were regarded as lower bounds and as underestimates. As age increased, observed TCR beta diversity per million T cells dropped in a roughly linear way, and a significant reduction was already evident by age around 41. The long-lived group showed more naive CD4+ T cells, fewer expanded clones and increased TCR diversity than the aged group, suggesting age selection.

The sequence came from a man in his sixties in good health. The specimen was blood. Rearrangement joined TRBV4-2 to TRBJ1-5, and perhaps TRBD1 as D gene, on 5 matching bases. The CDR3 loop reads CASSQVVQGGNQPQHF. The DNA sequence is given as TGTGCCAGCAGCCAAGTCGTGCAGGGTGGCAATCAGCCCCAGCATTTT.